This T cell receptor beta chain was documented in a study of blood T cell repertoires in COVID-19. Study overall: Spain, Italy and the United States supplied samples that represented acute and convalescent COVID-19. The analysed material was cDNA or gDNA that came from T cells, B-cell-depleted T cells, or PBMCs.

Source study methods: Amplification from reference gene primers served as the basis for estimated nucleated cell counts. Measured with immunoSEQ multiplex PCR; TCRdb has only the in-frame clones, and not every one. V, J and clone size reflect that table, while D and trimming were determined from the DNA. The sample holds approximately 70,000 clones, approximately 90% seen once. This CDR3 region has 16 residues. The V end lost 2 bases, the J end lost 9 bases, and 20 bases lay between the germline ends. CDR1 and CDR2 (germline): SGHAT, FQNNGV. This receptor was identified in a woman in her forties or fifties with COVID-19, enrolled during active disease. The specimen sequenced was peripheral blood. The chain employs TRBV11-2 and TRBJ2-1; weak D call: TRBD1 (6 bases). As DNA, the CDR3 is TGTGCCAGCAGCTTAATCCAGGGACATGGCATCTTTGAGCAGTTCTTC. The encoded protein is CASSLIQGHGIFEQFF.